These 19 T cell receptor beta chains came from one sample sequenced in a study of tumor-infiltrating lymphocytes in primary liver carcinoma. Taking about 17-32 mg of unsorted bulk tissue, the authors co-extracted RNA and DNA. TCR beta cDNA was prepared out of 500 ng total RNA by means of a constant-region primer. Three nested multiplex PCR rounds, a slightly modified ARM-PCR method, built the TCR beta libraries. The first two PCR rounds, approximately 10 cycles each, used TRBV1-TRBV30 forward primers and a C-beta reverse primer. MiXCR, run by TCRdb on the multiplex PCR reads, gives a single entry per CDR3 protein. The table includes approximately 46,000 distinct CDR3 sequences, 75% detected once. Material: tumor-adjacent normal liver tissue. The receptors here all came from a young woman with primary liver carcinoma and hepatitis B virus infection.

Remarks on this clonotype: One end of the junction fails to match germline, which may point to a read error. This sequence joins TRBV11-2 and TRBJ2-3; 8 bases are shared with TRBD2. The CDR3 is 17 amino acids. Germline V lookup: CDR1 SGHAT, CDR2 FQNNGV. The CDR3 nucleotides read TGCGCCAGCGGCCATCGAGGGAGCGGGAGCCTTACAGATACGCAGTATTTT. It translates to CASGHRGSGSLTDTQYF.

Of note for this clonotype: A junction end diverges from the germline sequence, so it may reflect a read error. The chain couples TRBV11-1 to TRBJ2-2; TRBD2 is a possible D gene (6 bases). This CDR3 spans 16 amino acids. Looked up from germline, CDR1 is SGHAT and CDR2 is FQDESV (reference sequence). CDR3 protein: CASIRVMAGLSGELFF. The CDR3 nucleotides read TGTGCAAGCATCAGGGTTATGGCGGGATTGTCCGGGGAGCTGTTTTTT.

The chain joins TRBV7-2 to TRBJ2-7, with 9 bases that match TRBD2. V gave up 5 bases and J gave up 5 bases; unmatched junction bases: 7. Germline V CDR1 and CDR2: SGHTA, FQGNSA. The CDR3 has 14 amino acids. CDR3 residues: CTSSLDSGRNEQYF. CDR3 bases: TGTACCAGCAGCCTTGATAGCGGGAGAAACGAGCAGTACTTC.

For this clonotype: The missing conserved phenylalanine or tryptophan at the end of this CDR3 makes a read error likely. This rearrangement joins TRBV11-2 to TRBJ2-2, with D possibly matching TRBD1 (6 bases). Looked up from germline, CDR1 is SGHAT and CDR2 is FQNNGV. CDR3 size: 14 residues. CDR3 sequence: CACSLAGACGELFS. The CDR3 coding sequence is TGTGCCTGCAGCTTAGCAGGGGCGTGCGGGGAGCTGTTTTCT.

Concerning this clonotype: Given a much more abundant clone one base away, this may be a read error. The rearrangement links TRBV7-9 to TRBJ2-3, with TRBD2 matching 8 bases. The CDR3 consists of 18 residues. Germline V gene data show CDR1 as SEHNR and CDR2 as FQNEAQ (reference sequence). The CDR3 loop is CVSSPPPVSGTSTDTQYF. DNA of the CDR3: TGTGTCAGCAGCCCACCCCCCGTTAGCGGGACTAGCACAGATACGCAGTATTTT.

Worth noting for this clonotype: The final CDR3 position lacks the conserved phenylalanine or tryptophan, pointing to a likely read error. This sequence joins TRBV11-2 and TRBJ2-5; maybe TRBD1 (5 bases). The CDR3 sequence is 15 residues long. The germline V gene encodes CDR1 SGHAT and CDR2 FQNNGV. Trimming stripped 3 bases from V and 8 bases from J, with 19 bases between. CDR3 nucleotide sequence: TGTGCCAGCAGCTTTATGACGACAGCCGCTGAAACCCAGTACCTC. This encodes CASSFMTTAAETQYL.

The chain employs TRBV11-2 and TRBJ1-3; the match to TRBD1 covers 7 bases. Germline V gene sequence: CDR1 SGHAT, CDR2 FQNNGV. This CDR3 is 11 amino acids long. This CDR3 is CSGSPGTALYF. For the CDR3, the DNA is TGTAGCGGCAGCCCGGGGACAGCCCTCTATTTT.

This chain links TRBV6-1 with TRBJ2-6, with D possibly TRBD1 on 5 matching bases. Germline-derived CDR1 and CDR2 are MNHNS and SASEGT. Between the trimmed V and J ends, which lost 4 bases and 15 bases, there was a span of 25 bases. This CDR3 is 16 amino acids long. CDR3 in amino acids: CASSGSGLSGANSLTF. CDR3 sequence (DNA): TGTGCCAGCAGTGGATCAGGCCTCTCTGGGGCCAACTCCCTGACTTTC.

Notes on this clonotype: A read error may produce the germline difference seen at one junction end. The chain combines TRBV5-6 with TRBJ2-7; D unclear. Germline loops: CDR1 SGHDT, CDR2 YYEEEE. The CDR3 is 14 residues long. This CDR3 reads CASSLGFGAYKQYF. DNA of the CDR3: TGTGCCAGTAGCTTGGGCTTTGGAGCCTACAAGCAGTACTTC.

By frequency in the sample, this clonotype is medium-sized. V gene TRBV12-3 or TRBV12-4 combines with J gene TRBJ1-2; 10 bases fit TRBD1. The CDR3 sequence is 17 residues long. The V segment lost 6 bases and the J segment 5 bases; nucleotides outside the gene matches: 15. CDR3 region: CASSLPGQGSLFYGYTF. Here the CDR3 DNA reads TGTGCCAGCAGCCTCCCGGGACAGGGGTCCCTATTTTATGGCTACACCTTC.

Concerning this clonotype: At one end the junction does not follow the germline gene, possibly because of a read error. The chain combines TRBV10-3 with TRBJ2-3; 10 bases map to TRBD2. Germline V gene lookup returns CDR1 ENHRY and CDR2 SYGVKD. The CDR3 is 15 amino acids. The CDR3 nucleotides read TGTGCCACTACTAGCGGGACTCATAGTACAGATACGCTGTATTTT. Translation: CATTSGTHSTDTLYF.

Ten or more counts support this clonotype. V gene TRBV12-3 or TRBV12-4 combines with J gene TRBJ2-2; the match to TRBD1 covers 8 bases. The CDR3 sequence is 14 residues long. V lost 8 bases, J lost 4 bases, and 6 bases stayed unmatched. The CDR3 region is CASRDRLTTGELFF. In DNA form, the CDR3 reads TGTGCCAGCCGGGACAGGTTAACCACCGGGGAGCTGTTTTTT.

For this clonotype: The conserved phenylalanine or tryptophan is not found at the CDR3 terminus, so this likely reflects a read error. The rearrangement links TRBV6-5 to TRBJ2-3; TRBD1 aligns across 9 bases. The trim removed 0 bases at V and 7 bases at J, leaving 5 bases unmatched. This CDR3 comprises 15 residues. Germline V lookup: CDR1 MNHEY, CDR2 SVGAGI. The CDR3 region is CASSYSGTGSYTQYL. In nucleotides, the CDR3 is TGTGCCAGCAGTTACTCGGGGACAGGGTCTTATACGCAGTATTTA.

Concerning this clonotype itself: At one end, the junction sequence differs from germline, possibly due to a read error. The chain combines TRBV5-6 with TRBJ2-6; either TRBD1 or TRBD2 may fit D (5 bases each). Germline CDR1 reads SGHDT; CDR2 reads YYEEEE. The CDR3 is made up of 17 amino acids. The CDR3 nucleotides are TGTGCCAGCAGCCAGGGCAGCGGCTTCTCTGGGACCAACGTCCTGACTTTC. This gives the protein CASSQGSGFSGTNVLTF.

This chain connects TRBV11-3 to TRBJ1-1; D is uncertain. The germline V gene encodes CDR1 SGHNT and CDR2 YENEEA. The V end lost 11 bases, the J end lost 6 bases, and 16 bases lay between the germline ends. CDR3 length equals 12 residues. Written as DNA, the CDR3 is TGTGCCGGTAGTCAGACTGGGTCTGAAGCTTTCTTT. This codes for CAGSQTGSEAFF. Full variable domain (rest looked up from reference TRBV11-3 and TRBJ1-1): EAGVVQSPRYKIIEKKQPVAFWCNPISGHNTLYWYLQNLGQGPELLIRYENEEAVDDSQLPKDRFSAERLKGVDSTLKIQPAELGDSAVYLCAGSQTGSEAFFGQGTRLTVV.

The chain links TRBV11-2 to TRBJ2-1; TRBD2 agrees at 8 bases. This CDR3 comprises 14 residues. Trimming took 5 bases from V and 5 from J; bases not matched to a gene: 5. Germline V gene lookup returns CDR1 SGHAT and CDR2 FQNNGV. The DNA for the CDR3 is TGTGCCAGCAGCCGTGGACTAGCCGACAATGAGCAGTTCTTC. Translated, it gives CASSRGLADNEQFF.

In this sample, this clonotype turned up many times. The V call is TRBV30, the J call TRBJ1-1; D not resolved. Per the germline V gene, CDR1 is GTSNPN and CDR2 is SVGIG (reference sequence). The V end lost 4 bases, the J end lost 1 base, and 10 bases lay between the germline ends. The length of the CDR3 is 13 residues. The CDR3 reads CAWTQQENTEAFF. For the CDR3, the DNA is TGTGCCTGGACGCAGCAGGAGAACACTGAAGCTTTCTTT.

Points on this clonotype: A junction boundary mismatches the germline segment, possibly from a read error. The chain joins TRBV7-8 to TRBJ2-6; D is undetermined. Germline V gene sequence: CDR1 SGHVS, CDR2 FQNEAQ. This CDR3 comprises 16 residues. In DNA, the CDR3 is TGCGCCAGCAGCTTCCCGGGTTTGGCTGGGACCAACGTCCTGACTTTC. Its translation is CASSFPGLAGTNVLTF.

Note on this clonotype: Germline and junction disagree at one end, which may indicate a read error. The V gene is TRBV28, the J gene TRBJ2-1, with D possibly TRBD2 on 6 matching bases. The CDR3 has 15 residues. Germline V gives CDR1 MDHEN, CDR2 SYDVKM. In DNA, the CDR3 is TGTGACAGCAGTTTAACGGGAGTAGTATACAATGAGCAGTTCTTC. Its translation is CDSSLTGVVYNEQFF. Together with reference TRBV28 and TRBJ2-1, the CDR3 gives the full variable domain: DVKVTQSSRYLVKRTGEKVFLECVQDMDHENMFWYRQDPGLGLRLIYFSYDVKMKEKGDIPEGYSVSREKKERFSLILESASTNQTSMYLCDSSLTGVVYNEQFFGPGTRLTVL.